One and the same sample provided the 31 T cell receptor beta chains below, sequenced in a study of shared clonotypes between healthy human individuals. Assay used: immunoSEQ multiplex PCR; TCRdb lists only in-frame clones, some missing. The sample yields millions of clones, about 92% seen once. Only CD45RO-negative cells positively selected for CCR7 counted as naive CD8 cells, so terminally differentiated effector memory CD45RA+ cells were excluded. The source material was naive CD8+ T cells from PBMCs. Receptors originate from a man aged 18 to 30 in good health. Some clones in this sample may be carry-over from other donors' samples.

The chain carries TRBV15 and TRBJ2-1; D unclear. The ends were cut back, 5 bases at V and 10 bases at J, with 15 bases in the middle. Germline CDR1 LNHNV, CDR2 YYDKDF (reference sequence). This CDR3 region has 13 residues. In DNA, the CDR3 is TGTGCCACCAGCTCCTCGAGAACTGGAGAGCAGTTCTTC. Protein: CATSSSRTGEQFF. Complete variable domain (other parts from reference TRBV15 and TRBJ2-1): DAMVIQNPRYQVTQFGKPVTLSCSQTLNHNVMYWYQQKSSQAPKLLFHYYDKDFNNEADTPDNFQSRRPNTSFCFLDIRSPGLGDTAMYLCATSSSRTGEQFFGPGTRLTVL.

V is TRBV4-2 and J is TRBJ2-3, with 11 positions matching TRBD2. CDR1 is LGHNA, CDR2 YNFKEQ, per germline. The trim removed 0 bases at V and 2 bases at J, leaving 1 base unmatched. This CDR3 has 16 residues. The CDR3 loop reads CASSQELAGATDTQYF. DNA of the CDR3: TGTGCCAGCAGCCAAGAACTAGCGGGGGCCACAGATACGCAGTATTTT.

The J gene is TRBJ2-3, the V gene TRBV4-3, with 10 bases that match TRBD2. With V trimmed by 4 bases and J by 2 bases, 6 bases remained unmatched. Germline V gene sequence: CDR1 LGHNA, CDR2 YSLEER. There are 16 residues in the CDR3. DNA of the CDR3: TGCGCCAGCAGCCCAGGACTAGCGGAGATCACAGATACGCAGTATTTT. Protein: CASSPGLAEITDTQYF.

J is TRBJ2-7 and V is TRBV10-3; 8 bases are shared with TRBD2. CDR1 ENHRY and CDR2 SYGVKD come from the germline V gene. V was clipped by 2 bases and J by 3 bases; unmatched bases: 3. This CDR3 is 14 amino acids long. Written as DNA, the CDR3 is TGTGCCATCAGTGAGGGGGGACTAGTCTACGAGCAGTACTTC. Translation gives CAISEGGLVYEQYF.

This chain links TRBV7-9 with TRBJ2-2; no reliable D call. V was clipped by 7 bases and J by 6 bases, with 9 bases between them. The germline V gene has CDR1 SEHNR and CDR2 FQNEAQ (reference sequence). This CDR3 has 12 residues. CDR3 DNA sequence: TGTGCCAGCATCGCAAGAGCCGGGGAGCTGTTTTTT. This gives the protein CASIARAGELFF.

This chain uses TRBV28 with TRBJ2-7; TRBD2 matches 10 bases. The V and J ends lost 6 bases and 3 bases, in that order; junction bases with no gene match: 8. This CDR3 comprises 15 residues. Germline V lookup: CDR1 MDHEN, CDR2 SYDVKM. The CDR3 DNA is TGTGCCAGCAGAGTACTAGCGGGGCCCGACTACGAGCAGTACTTC. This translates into CASRVLAGPDYEQYF.

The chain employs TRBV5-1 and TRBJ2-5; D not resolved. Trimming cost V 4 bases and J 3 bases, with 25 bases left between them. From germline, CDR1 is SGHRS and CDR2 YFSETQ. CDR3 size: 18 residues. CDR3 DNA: TGCGCCAGCAGCCCCGGTTTCCGGATTTCCAGCAGTGAAGAGACCCAGTACTTC. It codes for CASSPGFRISSSEETQYF.

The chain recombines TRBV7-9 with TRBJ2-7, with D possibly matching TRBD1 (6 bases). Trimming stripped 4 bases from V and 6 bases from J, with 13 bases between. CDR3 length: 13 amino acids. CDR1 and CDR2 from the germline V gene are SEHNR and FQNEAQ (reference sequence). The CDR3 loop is CASSWTVTGEQYF. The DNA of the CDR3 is TGTGCCAGCAGCTGGACAGTTACGGGCGAGCAGTACTTC.

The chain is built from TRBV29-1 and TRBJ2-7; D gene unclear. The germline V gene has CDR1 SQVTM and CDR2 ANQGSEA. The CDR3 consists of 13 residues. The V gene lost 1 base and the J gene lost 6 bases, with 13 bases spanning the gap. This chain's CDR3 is CSVEGGASGEQYF. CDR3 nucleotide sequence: TGCAGCGTTGAAGGTGGCGCGTCGGGCGAGCAGTACTTC.

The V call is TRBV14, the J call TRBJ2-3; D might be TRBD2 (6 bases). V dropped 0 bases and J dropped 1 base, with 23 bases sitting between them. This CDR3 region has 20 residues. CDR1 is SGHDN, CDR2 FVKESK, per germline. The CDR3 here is CASSQESSPWGEIGTDTQYF. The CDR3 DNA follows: TGTGCCAGCAGCCAAGAATCGTCCCCCTGGGGGGAGATTGGCACAGATACGCAGTATTTT.

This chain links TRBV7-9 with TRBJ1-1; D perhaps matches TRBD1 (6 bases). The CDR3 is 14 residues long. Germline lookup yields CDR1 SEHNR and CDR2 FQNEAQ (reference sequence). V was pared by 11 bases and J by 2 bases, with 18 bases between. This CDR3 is CALRRGGANTEAFF. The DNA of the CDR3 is TGTGCCCTCCGGCGCGGGGGGGCAAACACTGAAGCTTTCTTT.

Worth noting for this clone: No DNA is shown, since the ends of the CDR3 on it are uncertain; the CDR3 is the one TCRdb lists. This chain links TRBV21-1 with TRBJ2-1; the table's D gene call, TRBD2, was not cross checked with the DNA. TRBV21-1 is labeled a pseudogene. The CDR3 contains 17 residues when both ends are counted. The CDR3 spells CASSKALGGSLDNEQFF.

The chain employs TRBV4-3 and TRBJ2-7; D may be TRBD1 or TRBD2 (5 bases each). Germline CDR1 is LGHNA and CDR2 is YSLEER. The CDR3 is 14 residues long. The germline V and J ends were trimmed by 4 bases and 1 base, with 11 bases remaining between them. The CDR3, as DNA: TGCGCCAGCAGCCCCTGGGACGGTTCCTACGAGCAGTACTTC. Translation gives CASSPWDGSYEQYF.

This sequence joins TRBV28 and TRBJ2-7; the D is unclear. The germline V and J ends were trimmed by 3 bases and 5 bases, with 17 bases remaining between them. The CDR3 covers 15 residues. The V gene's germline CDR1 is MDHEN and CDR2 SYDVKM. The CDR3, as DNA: TGTGCCAGCAGTTTGCTTGGGCCAAGATTCAACGAGCAGTACTTC. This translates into CASSLLGPRFNEQYF. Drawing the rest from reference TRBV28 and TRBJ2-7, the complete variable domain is DVKVTQSSRYLVKRTGEKVFLECVQDMDHENMFWYRQDPGLGLRLIYFSYDVKMKEKGDIPEGYSVSREKKERFSLILESASTNQTSMYLCASSLLGPRFNEQYFGPGTRLTVT.

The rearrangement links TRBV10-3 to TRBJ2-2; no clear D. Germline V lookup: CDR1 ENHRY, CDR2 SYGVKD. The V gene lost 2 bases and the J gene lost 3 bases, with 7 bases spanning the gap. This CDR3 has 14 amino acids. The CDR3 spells CAISEISDTGELFF. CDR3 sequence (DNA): TGTGCCATCAGTGAGATCTCCGACACCGGGGAGCTGTTTTTT.

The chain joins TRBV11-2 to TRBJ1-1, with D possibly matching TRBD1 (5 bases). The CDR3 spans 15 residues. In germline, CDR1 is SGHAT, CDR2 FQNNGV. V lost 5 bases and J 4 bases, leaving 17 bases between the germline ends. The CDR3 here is CASSPNTEGSTEAFF. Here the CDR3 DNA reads TGTGCCAGCAGCCCGAATACGGAGGGGAGCACTGAAGCTTTCTTT.

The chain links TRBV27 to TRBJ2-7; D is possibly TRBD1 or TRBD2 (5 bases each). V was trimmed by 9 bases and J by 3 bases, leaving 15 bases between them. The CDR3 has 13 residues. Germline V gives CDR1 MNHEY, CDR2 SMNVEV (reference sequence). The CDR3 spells CASGWGPNYEQYF. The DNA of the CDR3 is TGTGCCAGTGGTTGGGGACCCAACTACGAGCAGTACTTC.

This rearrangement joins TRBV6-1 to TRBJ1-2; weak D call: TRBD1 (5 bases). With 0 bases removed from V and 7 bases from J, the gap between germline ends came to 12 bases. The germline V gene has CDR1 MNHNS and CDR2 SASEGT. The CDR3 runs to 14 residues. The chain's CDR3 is CASSEARGWSGYTF. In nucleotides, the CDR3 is TGTGCCAGCAGTGAAGCGCGGGGGTGGAGTGGCTACACCTTC.

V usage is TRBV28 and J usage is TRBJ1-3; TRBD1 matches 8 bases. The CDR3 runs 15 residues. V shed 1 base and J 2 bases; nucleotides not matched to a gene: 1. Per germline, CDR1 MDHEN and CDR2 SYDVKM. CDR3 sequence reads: CASSLLTGAGNTIYF. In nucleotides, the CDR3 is TGTGCCAGCAGTTTATTGACAGGGGCTGGAAACACCATATATTTT.

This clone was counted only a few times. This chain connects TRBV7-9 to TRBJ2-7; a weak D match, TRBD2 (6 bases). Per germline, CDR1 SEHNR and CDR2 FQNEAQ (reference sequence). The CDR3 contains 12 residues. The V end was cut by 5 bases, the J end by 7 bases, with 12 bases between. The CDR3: CASSPGTLEQYF. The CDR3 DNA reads TGTGCCAGCAGCCCGGGGACTTTGGAGCAGTACTTC.

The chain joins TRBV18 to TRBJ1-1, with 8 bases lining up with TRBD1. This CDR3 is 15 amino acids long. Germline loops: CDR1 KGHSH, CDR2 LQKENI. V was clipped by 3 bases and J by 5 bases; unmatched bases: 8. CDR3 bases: TGTGCCAGCTCACCGCCGACAGGGGAAGGGACTGAAGCTTTCTTT. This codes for CASSPPTGEGTEAFF.

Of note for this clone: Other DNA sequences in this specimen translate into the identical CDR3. CDR3 bases: TGCGCCAGCAGCCAAGATAGGGTCCCCTACAATGAGCAGTTCTTC. It is translated as CASSQDRVPYNEQFF. The chain combines TRBV4-1 with TRBJ2-1; no reliable D call. Trimming pared 0 bases from V and 2 bases from J, leaving 8 bases between. This CDR3 has 15 residues. In germline, CDR1 is MGHRA, CDR2 YSYEKL.

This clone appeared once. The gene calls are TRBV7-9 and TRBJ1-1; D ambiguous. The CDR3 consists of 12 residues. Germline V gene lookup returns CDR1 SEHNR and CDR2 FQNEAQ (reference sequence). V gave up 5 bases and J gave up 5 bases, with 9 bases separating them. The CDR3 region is CASSDLRTEAFF. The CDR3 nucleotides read TGTGCCAGCAGCGACTTGAGGACTGAAGCTTTCTTT.

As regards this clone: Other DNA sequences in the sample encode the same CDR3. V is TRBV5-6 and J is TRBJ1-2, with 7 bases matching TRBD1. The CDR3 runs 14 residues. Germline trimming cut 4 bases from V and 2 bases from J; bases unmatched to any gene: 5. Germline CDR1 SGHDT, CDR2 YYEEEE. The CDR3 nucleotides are TGTGCCAGCAGCCTGGGGACAGCCAACTATGGCTACACCTTC. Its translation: CASSLGTANYGYTF. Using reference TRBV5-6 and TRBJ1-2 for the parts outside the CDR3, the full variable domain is DAGVTQSPTHLIKTRGQQVTLRCSPKSGHDTVSWYQQALGQGPQFIFQYYEEEERQRGNFPDRFSGHQFPNYSSELNVNALLLGDSALYLCASSLGTANYGYTFGSGTRLTVV.

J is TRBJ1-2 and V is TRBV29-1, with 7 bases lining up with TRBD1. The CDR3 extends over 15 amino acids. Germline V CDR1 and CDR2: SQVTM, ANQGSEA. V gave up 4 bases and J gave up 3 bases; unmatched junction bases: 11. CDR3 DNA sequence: TGCAGCGTTGTAGGGGGCCACAGGGTGGACTATGGCTACACCTTC. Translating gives CSVVGGHRVDYGYTF.

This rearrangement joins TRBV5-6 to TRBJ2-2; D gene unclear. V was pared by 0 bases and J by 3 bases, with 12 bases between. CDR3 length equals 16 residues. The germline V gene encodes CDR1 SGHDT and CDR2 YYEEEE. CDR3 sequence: CASSLDSELDTGELFF. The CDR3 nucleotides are TGTGCCAGCAGCTTGGACAGCGAGTTGGACACCGGGGAGCTGTTTTTT. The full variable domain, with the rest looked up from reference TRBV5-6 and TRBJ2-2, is DAGVTQSPTHLIKTRGQQVTLRCSPKSGHDTVSWYQQALGQGPQFIFQYYEEEERQRGNFPDRFSGHQFPNYSSELNVNALLLGDSALYLCASSLDSELDTGELFFGEGSRLTVL.

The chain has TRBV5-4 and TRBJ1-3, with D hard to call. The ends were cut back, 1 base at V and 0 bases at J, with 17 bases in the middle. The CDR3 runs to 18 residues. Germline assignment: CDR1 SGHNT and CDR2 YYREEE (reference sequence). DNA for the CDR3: TGTGCCAGCAGCTTGTTCGGCTTTCAATCAAGCTCTGGAAACACCATATATTTT. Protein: CASSLFGFQSSSGNTIYF.

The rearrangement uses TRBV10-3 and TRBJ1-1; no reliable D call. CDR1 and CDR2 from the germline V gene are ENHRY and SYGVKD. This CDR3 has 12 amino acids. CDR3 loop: CAASTQNTEAFF. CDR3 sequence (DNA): TGTGCGGCCAGCACCCAGAACACTGAAGCTTTCTTT.

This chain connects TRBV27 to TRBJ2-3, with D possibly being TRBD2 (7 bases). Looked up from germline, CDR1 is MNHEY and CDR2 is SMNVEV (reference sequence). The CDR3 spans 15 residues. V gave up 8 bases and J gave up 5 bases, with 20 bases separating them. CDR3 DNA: TGTGCCAGCCATATCCGTGGGGGGGGCTTAGATACGCAGTATTTT. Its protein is CASHIRGGGLDTQYF.

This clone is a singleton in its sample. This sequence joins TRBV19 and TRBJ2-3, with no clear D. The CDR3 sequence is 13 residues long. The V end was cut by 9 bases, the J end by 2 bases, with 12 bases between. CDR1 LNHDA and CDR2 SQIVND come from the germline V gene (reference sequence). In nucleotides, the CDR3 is TGTGCCAGCTCCATCATGACCACAGATACGCAGTATTTT. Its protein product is CASSIMTTDTQYF.

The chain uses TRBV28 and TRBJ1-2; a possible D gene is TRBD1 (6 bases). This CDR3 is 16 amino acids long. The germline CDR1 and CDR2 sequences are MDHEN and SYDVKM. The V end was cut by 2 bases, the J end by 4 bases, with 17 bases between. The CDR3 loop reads CASSLRKAGGLYGYTF. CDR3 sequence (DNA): TGTGCCAGCAGTTTACGGAAAGCGGGGGGCCTCTATGGCTACACCTTC.